One T cell receptor beta chain is described in this entry. Its antigen is unknown. These data originate in a study of OX40 agonist ivuxolimab in advanced cancers. Study context: All patients had ivuxolimab intravenously every 2 weeks at 0.01 to 10 mg/kg. Study-level results: Clonal expansion from baseline to week 6 occurred in both CD4+ and CD8+ T cells. Researchers did not establish what antigens the expanded peripheral T cells target.

No patient had autoimmune disease or received systemic immunosuppression. Data came from immunoSEQ multiplex PCR; TCRdb stores just in-frame clones and leaves some out. Altogether about 65,000 clones are present, roughly 89% being singletons, with the ten largest covering approximately 0.99%. The input for sequencing was CD4+ or CD8+ T cells sorted from blood, taken in a trial of the OX40 agonist ivuxolimab. The sequence derives from an adult with an advanced solid tumor such as melanoma, head and neck, liver or kidney cancer.

Written as DNA, the CDR3 is TGCGCCAGCAGCCACGGGGGTACCTACAATGAGCAGTTCTTC. Protein sequence: CASSHGGTYNEQFF. The rearrangement uses TRBV5-1 and TRBJ2-1, with a weak D call TRBD2 (6 bases). Germline CDR1 SGHRS, CDR2 YFSETQ. This CDR3 spans 14 amino acids. The V gene lost 4 bases and the J gene lost 2 bases, with 10 bases spanning the gap.